This is a list of T cell receptor beta chains from one sample in a study of radiation and T cells in renal cell carcinoma. Generated by immunoSEQ multiplex PCR, the TCRdb table keeps only in-frame clones and is missing some. The data show 85,000 to 100,000 clones, with about 86% seen just once and under 9.5% held by the top ten. The sequenced sample was blood, obtained from a patient whose treatment included radiotherapy and nephrectomy. These receptors were collected from a man over 45 with renal cell carcinoma. Each CDR3 is given with its conserved first and last residue. D genes are given only for firm matches. Clone size is stated in some rows and not others, as once, few, many or a class when expanded.

clone size	D gene	J gene	V gene	CDR3 length	CDR3 protein	CDR3 DNA
once	TRBD1	TRBJ2-7	TRBV6-5	15	CASTQGDTLSGEQYF	TGTGCCAGCACCCAGGGGGACACTCTCTCCGGCGAGCAGTACTTC
-	-	TRBJ1-5	TRBV12-5	14	CASGFDGSNQPQHF	TGTGCTAGTGGTTTTGACGGTAGCAATCAGCCCCAGCATTTT
-	TRBD1	TRBJ2-3	TRBV6-5	14	CASAPGQFTDTQYF	TGTGCCAGTGCGCCGGGACAGTTCACAGATACGCAGTATTTT
-	-	TRBJ2-1	TRBV5-1	16	CASSLASAGSLNEQFF	TGCGCCAGCAGCTTGGCATCGGCAGGTAGTCTCAATGAGCAGTTCTTC
-	TRBD2	TRBJ2-5	TRBV9	16	CASSVELAGGRETQYF	TGTGCCAGCAGCGTAGAGCTAGCGGGGGGGCGAGAGACCCAGTACTTC
-	TRBD2	TRBJ2-1	TRBV7-3	15	CASSQGLAMYNEQFF	TGTGCCAGCAGCCAAGGACTAGCGATGTACAATGAGCAGTTCTTC
-	-	TRBJ2-1	TRBV14	17	CASSQDWSFSSYNEQFF	TGTGCCAGCAGCCAAGACTGGAGCTTTAGCTCCTACAATGAGCAGTTCTTC
once	-	TRBJ1-1	TRBV6-5	13	CASSYHRDTEAFF	TGTGCCAGCAGTTATCACAGAGACACTGAAGCTTTCTTT
once	-	TRBJ1-2	TRBV19	13	CASSPRGNYGYTF	TGTGCCAGTAGTCCACGGGGTAACTATGGCTACACCTTC
-	-	TRBJ2-1	TRBV7-6	14	CASSLGASNNEQFF	TGTGCCAGCAGCTTAGGGGCTAGTAACAATGAGCAGTTCTTC
-	-	TRBJ2-5	TRBV6-5	14	CASSQSQGFETQYF	TGTGCCAGCAGTCAATCACAGGGTTTCGAGACCCAGTACTTC
few	TRBD1	TRBJ1-1	TRBV28	14	CASSSTGTHTEAFF	TGTGCCAGCAGTTCGACAGGGACTCACACTGAAGCTTTCTTT
-	-	TRBJ2-1	TRBV5-1	14	CASSLEHTYNEQFF	TGCGCCAGCAGCTTGGAACACACCTACAATGAGCAGTTCTTC
-	-	TRBJ1-2	TRBV5-8	13	CASSLGKWYGYTF	TGTGCCAGCAGCTTGGGGAAATGGTATGGCTACACCTTC
-	-	TRBJ2-3	TRBV5-4	14	CASSLGGVTDTQYF	TGTGCCAGCAGCTTGGGGGGTGTCACAGATACGCAGTATTTT
once	-	TRBJ2-1	TRBV7-9	15	CASSTDRGAYNEQFF	TGTGCCAGCAGCACCGACCGGGGCGCCTACAATGAGCAGTTCTTC
-	TRBD1	TRBJ2-2	TRBV4-1	14	CASSQDRGTGELFF	TGCGCCAGCAGCCAGGACAGGGGCACCGGGGAGCTGTTTTTT
-	-	TRBJ2-1	TRBV6-5	12	CASSYVGNEQFF	TGTGCCAGCAGTTACGTAGGGAATGAGCAGTTCTTC
once	-	TRBJ1-5	TRBV4-1	16	CASSQGVGVGGQPQHF	TGCGCCAGCAGCCAAGGGGTAGGGGTTGGGGGTCAGCCCCAGCATTTT
few	TRBD2	TRBJ2-1	TRBV6-5	16	CASSYQSGGGYNEQFF	TGTGCCAGCAGTTACCAATCCGGGGGGGGTTACAATGAGCAGTTCTTC
-	TRBD2	TRBJ2-2	TRBV4-2	18	CASSQDSSLAVNTGELFF	TGTGCCAGCAGCCAAGATAGTTCACTAGCGGTGAACACCGGGGAGCTGTTTTTT
-	TRBD1	TRBJ2-7	TRBV7-9	15	CASSYSGTGPYEQYF	TGTGCCAGCAGCTATTCCGGGACAGGACCCTACGAGCAGTACTTC
-	-	TRBJ2-1	TRBV29-1	11	CSVFLDWEQFF	TGCAGCGTCTTTCTAGATTGGGAGCAGTTCTTC
-	-	TRBJ1-3	TRBV9	16	CASSVNNKISGNTIYF	TGTGCCAGCAGCGTTAACAACAAGATCTCTGGAAACACCATATATTTT
once	-	TRBJ2-2	TRBV6-1	14	CASSASPWTGELFF	TGTGCCAGCAGCGCTTCCCCGTGGACCGGGGAGCTGTTTTTT
-	-	TRBJ2-2	TRBV5-6	12	CASSAVARELFF	TGTGCCAGCAGCGCGGTGGCGAGGGAGCTGTTTTTT
-	TRBD2	TRBJ2-1	TRBV18	15	CASSSGLAGDNEQFF	TGTGCCAGCTCATCGGGACTAGCGGGAGACAATGAGCAGTTCTTC
-	-	TRBJ2-1	TRBV9	15	CASGRFRGVYNEQFF	TGTGCCAGCGGCCGTTTCAGGGGCGTCTACAATGAGCAGTTCTTC
-	TRBD1	TRBJ1-5	TRBV6-5	14	CASSYSTGLEPQHF	TGTGCCAGCAGTTACTCGACAGGGCTCGAGCCCCAGCATTTT
few	-	TRBJ1-1	TRBV12-2	15	CASRVGGRRNTEAFF	TGTGCAAGTCGCGTTGGGGGACGGAGGAACACTGAAGCTTTCTTT
-	TRBD2	TRBJ2-7	TRBV11-2	15	CASSLLAGDSNEQYF	TGTGCCAGCAGCCTACTAGCGGGAGACAGCAACGAGCAGTACTTC
-	-	TRBJ2-5	TRBV7-2	13	CASSPPGRETQYF	TGTGCCAGCAGCCCCCCAGGGAGGGAGACCCAGTACTTC
-	-	TRBJ1-6	TRBV7-9	14	CASSLGGADSPLHF	TGTGCCAGCAGCTTAGGGGGGGCAGATTCACCCCTCCACTTT
-	-	TRBJ1-3	TRBV28	14	CASSLWGAGNTIYF	TGTGCCAGCAGTTTATGGGGGGCTGGAAACACCATATATTTT
-	-	TRBJ2-2	TRBV6-5	15	CASSYGGRNTGELFF	TGTGCCAGCAGTTATGGGGGGCGCAACACCGGGGAGCTGTTTTTT
-	-	TRBJ1-2	TRBV5-6	14	CASSLRPLEYGYTF	TGTGCCAGCAGCTTACGGCCCCTCGAGTATGGCTACACCTTC
-	-	TRBJ2-5	TRBV15	14	CATSRDRGAETQYF	TGTGCCACCAGCAGAGATCGCGGGGCAGAGACCCAGTACTTC
-	-	TRBJ2-1	TRBV27	15	CASSPKGHSYNEQFF	TGTGCCAGCAGTCCGAAGGGCCACTCCTACAATGAGCAGTTCTTC
-	TRBD1	TRBJ1-2	TRBV6-5	11	CAARQGVGYTF	TGTGCAGCACGACAGGGGGTCGGCTACACCTTC
-	-	TRBJ2-5	TRBV5-5	14	CASNPWVRQETQYF	TGTGCCAGCAACCCCTGGGTCCGCCAAGAGACCCAGTACTTC
few	-	TRBJ1-1	TRBV27	12	CASSQGGTEAFF	TGTGCCAGCTCACAGGGAGGCACTGAAGCTTTCTTT
few	TRBD1	TRBJ1-5	TRBV4-1	18	CASSPDSLDRAWNQPQHF	TGCGCCAGCAGCCCAGACTCCTTGGACAGGGCCTGGAATCAGCCCCAGCATTTT
-	TRBD2	TRBJ2-2	TRBV5-5	16	CASSSYGGVATGELFF	TGTGCCAGCAGCTCCTATGGGGGGGTGGCCACCGGGGAGCTGTTTTTT
-	TRBD1	TRBJ1-2	TRBV28	16	CASSSRGQGALYGYTF	TGTGCCAGCAGCTCTAGGGGACAGGGGGCCCTCTATGGCTACACCTTC
-	-	TRBJ2-5	TRBV11-1	14	CASSLGLHQETQYF	TGTGCCAGCAGCTTGGGTCTACACCAAGAGACCCAGTACTTC
once	TRBD1	TRBJ2-2	TRBV5-1	16	CASSLADRANTGELFF	TGCGCCAGCAGCTTGGCGGACAGGGCGAACACCGGGGAGCTGTTTTTT
-	-	TRBJ2-7	TRBV2	12	CASSRDEGEQYF	TGTGCCAGCAGCAGGGACGAGGGCGAGCAGTACTTC
-	TRBD2	TRBJ2-7	TRBV7-8	14	CASSLLAERYEQYF	TGTGCCAGCAGCTTACTAGCGGAGCGCTACGAGCAGTACTTC
-	-	TRBJ1-1	TRBV2	15	CASRVSPGPNTEAFF	TGTGCCAGCAGAGTATCTCCGGGTCCGAACACTGAAGCTTTCTTT
few	TRBD1	TRBJ2-7	TRBV6-5	15	CASSFDRDITYEQYF	TGTGCCAGCAGTTTCGACAGGGATATAACCTACGAGCAGTACTTC
once	-	TRBJ1-1	TRBV6-1	15	CASSEWGRVGTEAFF	TGTGCCAGCAGTGAATGGGGCAGGGTGGGCACTGAAGCTTTCTTT
once	-	TRBJ1-1	TRBV27	16	CASSSVGPQRITEAFF	TGTGCCAGCAGTTCGGTAGGTCCTCAACGTATCACTGAAGCTTTCTTT
-	-	TRBJ1-2	TRBV29-1	13	CSVGPEGSDGYTF	TGCAGCGTTGGGCCAGAAGGGTCAGATGGCTACACCTTC
few	TRBD2	TRBJ2-2	TRBV30	15	CAWSVLAGRFGELFF	TGTGCCTGGAGTGTACTAGCGGGAAGATTCGGGGAGCTGTTTTTT
-	-	TRBJ1-2	TRBV4-3	13	CASSQGGVDGYTF	TGCGCCAGCAGCCAAGGTGGAGTAGATGGCTACACCTTC
-	-	TRBJ1-1	TRBV10-3	14	CAIAPGRQNTEAFF	TGTGCCATCGCCCCAGGGAGACAGAACACTGAAGCTTTCTTT